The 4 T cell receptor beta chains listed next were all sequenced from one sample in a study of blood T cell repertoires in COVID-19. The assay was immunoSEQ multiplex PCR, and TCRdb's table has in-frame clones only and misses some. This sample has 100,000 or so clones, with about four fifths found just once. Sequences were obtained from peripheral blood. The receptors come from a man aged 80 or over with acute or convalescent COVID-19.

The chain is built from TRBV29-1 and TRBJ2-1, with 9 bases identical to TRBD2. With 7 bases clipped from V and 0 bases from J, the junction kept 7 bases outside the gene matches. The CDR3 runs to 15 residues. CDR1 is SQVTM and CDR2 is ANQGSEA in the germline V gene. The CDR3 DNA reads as TGCAGCGCGGGTGTAGCGGGGGACTCCTACAATGAGCAGTTCTTC. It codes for CSAGVAGDSYNEQFF.

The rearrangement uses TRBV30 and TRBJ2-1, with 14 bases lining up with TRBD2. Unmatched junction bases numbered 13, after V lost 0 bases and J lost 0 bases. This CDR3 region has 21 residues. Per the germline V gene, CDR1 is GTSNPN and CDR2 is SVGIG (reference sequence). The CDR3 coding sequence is TGTGCCTGGAGTGTAAGGAGCTGGACTAGCGGGAGGCCGAGCTCCTACAATGAGCAGTTCTTC. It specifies CAWSVRSWTSGRPSSYNEQFF.

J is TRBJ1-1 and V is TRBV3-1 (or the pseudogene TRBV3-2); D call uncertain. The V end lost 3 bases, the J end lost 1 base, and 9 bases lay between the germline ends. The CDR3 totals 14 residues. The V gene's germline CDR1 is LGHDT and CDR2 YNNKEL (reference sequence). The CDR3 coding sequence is TGTGCCAGCAGCCACTTACACAAGAACACTGAAGCTTTCTTT. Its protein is CASSHLHKNTEAFF.

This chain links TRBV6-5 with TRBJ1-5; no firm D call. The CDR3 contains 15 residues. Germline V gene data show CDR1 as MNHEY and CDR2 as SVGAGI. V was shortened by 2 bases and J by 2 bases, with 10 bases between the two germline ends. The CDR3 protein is CASSYPRGRNQPQHF. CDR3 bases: TGTGCCAGCAGTTACCCACGGGGTCGCAATCAGCCCCAGCATTTT.